Presented here are 15 T cell receptor beta chains from one specimen sequenced in a study of blood T cell repertoires in COVID-19. Sequencing used immunoSEQ multiplex PCR; TCRdb keeps in-frame clones, though not all of them. The sample contains fewer than 350,000 clones, 80% to 90% of which appear only once. The material sequenced was peripheral blood. The receptors were gathered from a man aged 40-50 years with acute or convalescent COVID-19.

This sequence joins TRBV20-1 and TRBJ1-4, with D perhaps matching TRBD1 (5 bases). This CDR3 is 14 amino acids long. The V gene lost 3 bases and the J gene lost 0 bases, with 8 bases spanning the gap. Germline CDR1 and CDR2: DFQATT and SNEGSKA (reference sequence). CDR3 nucleotide sequence: TGCAGTGCTAGTGGGGGGGCAACTAATGAAAAACTGTTTTTT. This sequence encodes CSASGGATNEKLFF.

This clone showed up just a few times. The V and J genes are TRBV11-2 and TRBJ2-6, with no clear D. V was pared by 4 bases and J by 0 bases, with 7 bases between. The CDR3 sequence is 15 residues long. Germline assignment: CDR1 SGHAT and CDR2 FQNNGV. CDR3 in amino acids: CASSSFLSGANVLTF. The CDR3 bases are TGTGCCAGCAGCTCCTTTCTCTCTGGGGCCAACGTCCTGACTTTC.

The rearrangement uses TRBV6-6 and TRBJ1-1; no reliable D call. The V gene lost 0 bases and the J gene lost 5 bases, with 13 bases spanning the gap. Looked up from germline, CDR1 is MNHNY and CDR2 is SVGAGI (reference sequence). The CDR3 has 15 amino acids. The CDR3 sequence is CASSYSNPPGTEAFF. In DNA, the CDR3 is TGTGCCAGCAGTTACTCGAATCCCCCGGGGACTGAAGCTTTCTTT.

The CDR3 sequence is CASSQGQVVNIQYF. In DNA form, the CDR3 reads TGTGCCAGCAGCCAAGGACAGGTTGTGAACATTCAGTACTTC. The genes are TRBV3-1 (or the pseudogene TRBV3-2) and TRBJ2-4; D possibly corresponds to TRBD1 (6 bases). The germline V gene encodes CDR1 LGHDT and CDR2 YNNKEL (reference sequence). Between the trimmed V and J ends, which lost 1 base and 7 bases, there was a span of 11 bases. This CDR3 comprises 14 residues.

The V call is TRBV5-6, the J call TRBJ1-1; TRBD1 matches at 10 bases. CDR3 size: 16 residues. Germline assignment: CDR1 SGHDT and CDR2 YYEEEE. The V gene end was trimmed by 4 bases and the J gene end by 2 bases; junction bases not matched to a gene: 8. For the CDR3, the DNA is TGTGCCAGCAGCACCGGGACAGGGGCATATAACACTGAAGCTTTCTTT. It specifies CASSTGTGAYNTEAFF.

V and J are TRBV11-2 and TRBJ2-3; 9 nucleotides line up with TRBD1. CDR3 length: 15 amino acids. The junction had 2 bases not matched to a gene; V was cut back by 3 bases and J by 1 base. CDR1 and CDR2 (germline): SGHAT, FQNNGV. This CDR3 is CASSFRDRGTDTQYF. The DNA for the CDR3 is TGTGCCAGCAGCTTCCGGGACAGGGGCACAGATACGCAGTATTTT.

This rearrangement joins TRBV19 to TRBJ1-2; 7 positions match TRBD1. Germline trimming cut 5 bases from V and 7 bases from J; bases unmatched to any gene: 7. CDR1 and CDR2 (germline): LNHDA, SQIVND (reference sequence). The CDR3 is 13 residues long. CDR3 coding DNA: TGTGCCAGTAGTCCCTTAGACAGGGCTGGCTACACCTTC. Amino acid sequence: CASSPLDRAGYTF.

This sequence joins TRBV7-9 and TRBJ2-1; 7 bases fit TRBD1. Looked up from germline, CDR1 is SEHNR and CDR2 is FQNEAQ (reference sequence). The CDR3 is 16 residues long. The V and J ends lost 0 bases and 6 bases, in that order; junction bases with no gene match: 8. The CDR3 here is CASSLARQGFGNEQFF. CDR3 nucleotides: TGTGCCAGCAGCTTAGCCCGACAGGGTTTCGGCAATGAGCAGTTCTTC.

This rearrangement joins TRBV11-2 to TRBJ2-3, with TRBD1 matching over 11 bases. Looked up from germline, CDR1 is SGHAT and CDR2 is FQNNGV. The CDR3 extends over 19 amino acids. The V and J ends lost 4 bases and 2 bases, in that order; junction bases with no gene match: 14. In nucleotides, the CDR3 is TGTGCCAGCAGCTACCCCTCCGGGACAGGGGGGGGAGTCACAGATACGCAGTATTTT. It is translated as CASSYPSGTGGGVTDTQYF.

The chain joins TRBV30 to TRBJ1-2; D perhaps matches TRBD1 (5 bases). Per germline, CDR1 GTSNPN and CDR2 SVGIG (reference sequence). This CDR3 is built from 17 residues. Trimming took 0 bases from V and 0 from J, leaving 17 bases between them. CDR3 DNA: TGTGCCTGGAGTGTAAGACAGTGGGGCAGAGCTAACTATGGCTACACCTTC. Protein: CAWSVRQWGRANYGYTF.

V and J are TRBV5-4 and TRBJ2-3, with unresolved D. Germline CDR1 reads SGHNT; CDR2 reads YYREEE (reference sequence). V was shortened by 1 base and J by 3 bases, with 12 bases between the two germline ends. This CDR3 has 15 amino acids. CDR3 loop: CASSLRRSRTDTQYF. CDR3 in DNA: TGTGCCAGCAGCTTGAGAAGAAGTCGGACAGATACGCAGTATTTT.

V and J are TRBV2 and TRBJ1-2, with 7 nucleotides matching TRBD1. Per the germline V gene, CDR1 is SNHLY and CDR2 is FYNNEI. V trimming: 5 bases; J trimming: 4 bases; junction bases outside the gene matches: 13. CDR3 length: 16 amino acids. The DNA for the CDR3 is TGTGCCAGCAGTCCCGAACAGGGGCGAGTAGGCTATGGCTACACCTTC. Translation gives CASSPEQGRVGYGYTF.

This sequence joins TRBV6-1 and TRBJ2-2; D perhaps matches TRBD1 (5 bases). This CDR3 contains 17 residues. The V end lost 0 bases, the J end lost 7 bases, and 18 bases lay between the germline ends. Per the germline V gene, CDR1 is MNHNS and CDR2 is SASEGT. The CDR3 nucleotides are TGTGCCAGCAGTGAAGCCCCGACAGTTCCCCGAGTCGGGGAGCTGTTTTTT. Residues: CASSEAPTVPRVGELFF.

This CDR3 reads CASSLQGWGWEKLFF. Written as DNA, the CDR3 is TGTGCCAGCAGTTTACAGGGCTGGGGATGGGAAAAACTGTTTTTT. The chain recombines TRBV27 with TRBJ1-4; D perhaps matches TRBD1 (5 bases). Between the trimmed V and J ends, which lost 2 bases and 8 bases, there was a span of 15 bases. Germline V lookup: CDR1 MNHEY, CDR2 SMNVEV (reference sequence). The CDR3 length is 15 residues.

V gene TRBV5-6 combines with J gene TRBJ1-6, with D maybe TRBD1 (5 bases). CDR3 size: 18 residues. Deletions cut 0 bases from V and 4 bases from J, with 17 bases between. The germline CDR1 and CDR2 sequences are SGHDT and YYEEEE. The CDR3 spells CASSLEGSGWLYNSPLHF. DNA of the CDR3: TGTGCCAGCAGCTTGGAAGGGTCAGGGTGGCTTTATAATTCACCCCTCCACTTT.